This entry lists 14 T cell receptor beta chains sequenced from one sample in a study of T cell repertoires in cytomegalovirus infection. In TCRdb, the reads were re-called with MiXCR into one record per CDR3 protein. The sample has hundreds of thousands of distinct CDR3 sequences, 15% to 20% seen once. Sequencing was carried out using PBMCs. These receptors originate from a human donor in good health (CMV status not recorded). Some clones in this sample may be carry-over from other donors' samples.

The CDR3 DNA reads as TGCAGTGCTGAGGCCCATGGGGGGGGAATTTCCTACGAGCAGTACTTC. Protein sequence: CSAEAHGGGISYEQYF. The genes are TRBV20-1 and TRBJ2-7; 7 nucleotides match TRBD2. The CDR3 runs to 16 residues. J lost 1 base, V lost 5 bases, and 14 bases had no gene match. Germline CDR1 and CDR2: DFQATT and SNEGSKA (reference sequence).

CDR3 protein: CSARGTGSNQPQHF. The DNA of the CDR3 is TGCAGTGCTAGAGGTACAGGTAGCAATCAGCCCCAGCATTTT. The chain combines TRBV20-1 with TRBJ1-5, with D perhaps matching TRBD1 (5 bases). The CDR3 has 14 residues. Per germline, CDR1 DFQATT and CDR2 SNEGSKA (reference sequence). V was pared by 1 base and J by 0 bases, with 7 bases between.

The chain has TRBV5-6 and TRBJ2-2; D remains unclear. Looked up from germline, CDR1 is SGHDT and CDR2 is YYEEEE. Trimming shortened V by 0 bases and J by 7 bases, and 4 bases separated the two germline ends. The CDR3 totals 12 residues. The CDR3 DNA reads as TGTGCCAGCAGCTTGGTAATCGGGGAGCTGTTTTTT. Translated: CASSLVIGELFF.

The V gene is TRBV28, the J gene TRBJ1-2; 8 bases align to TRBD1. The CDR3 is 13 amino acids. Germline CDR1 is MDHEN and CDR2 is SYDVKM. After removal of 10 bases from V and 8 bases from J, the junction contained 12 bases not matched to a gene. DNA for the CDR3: TGTGCCAACGCGGACAGGGAGTGGGACGGCTACACCTTC. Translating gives CANADREWDGYTF.

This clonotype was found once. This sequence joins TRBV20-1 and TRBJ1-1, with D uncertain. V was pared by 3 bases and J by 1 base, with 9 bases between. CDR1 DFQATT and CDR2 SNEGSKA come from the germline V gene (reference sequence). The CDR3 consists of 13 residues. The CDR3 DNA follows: TGCAGTGCTAGGAAGCCCTCGAACACTGAAGCTTTCTTT. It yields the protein CSARKPSNTEAFF.

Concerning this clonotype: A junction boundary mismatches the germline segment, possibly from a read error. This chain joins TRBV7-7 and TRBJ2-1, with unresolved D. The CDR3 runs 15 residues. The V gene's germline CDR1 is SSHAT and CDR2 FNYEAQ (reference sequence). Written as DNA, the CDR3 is TGTGCTAGCAGCTTAGGGCCAGAATCCTACAATGAGCAGTTCTTC. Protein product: CASSLGPESYNEQFF.

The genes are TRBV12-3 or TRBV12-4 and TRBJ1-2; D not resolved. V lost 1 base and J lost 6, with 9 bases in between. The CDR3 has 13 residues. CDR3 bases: TGTGCCAGCAGTTTAGGAGGGCTGGATGGCTACACCTTC. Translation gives CASSLGGLDGYTF.

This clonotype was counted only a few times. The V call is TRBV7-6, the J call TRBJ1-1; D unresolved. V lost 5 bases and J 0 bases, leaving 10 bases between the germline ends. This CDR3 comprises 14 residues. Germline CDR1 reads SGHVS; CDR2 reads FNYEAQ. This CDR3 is CASSPKVLNTEAFF. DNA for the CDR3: TGTGCCAGCAGCCCCAAAGTGCTGAACACTGAAGCTTTCTTT.

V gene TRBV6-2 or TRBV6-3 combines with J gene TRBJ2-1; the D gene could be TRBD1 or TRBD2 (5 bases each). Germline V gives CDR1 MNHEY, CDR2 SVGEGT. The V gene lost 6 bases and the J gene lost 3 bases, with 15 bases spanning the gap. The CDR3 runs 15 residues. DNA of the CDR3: TGTGCCAGCAGGGGGGATAGCGAGTACTACAATGAGCAGTTCTTC. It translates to CASRGDSEYYNEQFF.

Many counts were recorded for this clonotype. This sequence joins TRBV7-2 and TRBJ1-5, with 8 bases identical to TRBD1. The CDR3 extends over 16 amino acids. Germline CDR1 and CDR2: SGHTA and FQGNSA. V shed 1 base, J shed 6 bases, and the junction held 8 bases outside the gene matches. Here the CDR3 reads CASSLVDRGLTQPQHF. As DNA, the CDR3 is TGTGCCAGCAGCTTAGTAGACAGGGGCTTGACTCAGCCCCAGCATTTT. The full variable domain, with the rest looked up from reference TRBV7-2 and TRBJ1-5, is GAGVSQSPSNKVTEKGKDVELRCDPISGHTALYWYRQSLGQGLEFLIYFQGNSAPDKSGLPSDRFSAERTGGSVSTLTIQRTQQEDSAVYLCASSLVDRGLTQPQHFGDGTRLSIL.

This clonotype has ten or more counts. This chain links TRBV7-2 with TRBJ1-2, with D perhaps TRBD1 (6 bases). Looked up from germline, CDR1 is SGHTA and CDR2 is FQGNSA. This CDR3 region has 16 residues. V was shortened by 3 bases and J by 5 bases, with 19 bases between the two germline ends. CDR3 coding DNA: TGTGCCAGCAGCTTGGCAGGGGACCCACTGCTATATGGCTACACCTTC. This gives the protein CASSLAGDPLLYGYTF. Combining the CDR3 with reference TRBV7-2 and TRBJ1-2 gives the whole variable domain GAGVSQSPSNKVTEKGKDVELRCDPISGHTALYWYRQSLGQGLEFLIYFQGNSAPDKSGLPSDRFSAERTGGSVSTLTIQRTQQEDSAVYLCASSLAGDPLLYGYTFGSGTRLTVV.

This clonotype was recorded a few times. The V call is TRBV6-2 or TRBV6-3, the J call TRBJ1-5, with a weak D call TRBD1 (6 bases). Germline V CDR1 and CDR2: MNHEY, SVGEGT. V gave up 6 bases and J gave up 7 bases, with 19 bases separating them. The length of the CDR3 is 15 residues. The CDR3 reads CASRAPPGAGQPQHF. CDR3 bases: TGTGCCAGCAGGGCCCCCCCGGGGGCAGGGCAGCCCCAGCATTTT.

CDR3 region: CASSGAGSNQPQHF. CDR3 coding DNA: TGTGCCAGCAGTGGGGCAGGGAGCAATCAGCCCCAGCATTTT. This rearrangement joins TRBV25-1 to TRBJ1-5; maybe TRBD1 (5 bases). The CDR3 totals 14 residues. The V gene's germline CDR1 is MGHDK and CDR2 SYGVNS. V was clipped by 4 bases and J by 1 base, with 8 bases between them.

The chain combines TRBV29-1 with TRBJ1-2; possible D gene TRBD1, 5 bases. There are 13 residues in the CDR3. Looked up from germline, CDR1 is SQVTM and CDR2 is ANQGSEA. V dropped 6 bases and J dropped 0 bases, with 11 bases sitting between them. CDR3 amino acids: CSVKQETNYGYTF. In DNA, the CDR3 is TGCAGCGTGAAACAGGAGACTAACTATGGCTACACCTTC.